This T cell receptor beta chain is drawn from a study of cytomegalovirus exposure and HLA in healthy donors. General study points: When a later analysis was performed, an Asian-associated ancestry cluster reportedly had fewer N-insertions than the approximately 700-donor mean. Several of the most significant clusters appeared, in a later analysis, to be linked to common viral pathogens. Most of the CMV-associated TCR beta chains (in a later analysis) appeared to be HLA-restricted.

This clone was found a few times. Its target is unknown. PCR used 60 Vbeta primers and 13 Jbeta primers. Produced via immunoSEQ multiplex PCR; TCRdb's table is partial and in-frame only. The profile shows 95,000 to 150,000 clones, roughly 80% of them singletons. The V end was cut by 0 bases, the J end by 1 base, with 9 bases between. There are 15 residues in the CDR3. Germline CDR1 LGHNA, CDR2 YSLEER. The sample comprised PBMCs. The V and J genes are TRBV4-3 and TRBJ2-5, with D perhaps TRBD2 (6 bases). This receptor was taken from a woman aged 40 to 50 in good health and CMV-seropositive. The CDR3 region is CASSQDSGAQETQYF. CDR3 in DNA: TGCGCCAGCAGCCAAGATAGCGGTGCCCAAGAGACCCAGTACTTC.